This TCR beta chain was sequenced in a study of blood T cell repertoires in COVID-19. As for the study in general: Sample material is recorded as cDNA or gDNA derived from T cells, B-cell-depleted T cells, or PBMCs.

Clones were sequenced by immunoSEQ multiplex PCR, and TCRdb holds only the in-frame ones, with some missing. The sample yields 50,000 to 65,000 clones, just under 95% seen once. The CDR3 spans 18 residues. CDR1 is SGDLS, CDR2 YYNGEE, per germline. The ends lost 0 bases at V and 2 bases at J; junction bases unmatched: 12. The sequence came from a human donor in a cohort sampled during active COVID-19. The sample taken for sequencing was peripheral blood. This sequence joins TRBV9 and TRBJ2-3, with TRBD2 matching over 7 bases. Here the CDR3 reads CASSVAPAAGTSTDTQYF. DNA of the CDR3: TGTGCCAGCAGCGTAGCTCCCGCAGCGGGGACGTCCACAGATACGCAGTATTTT. The full variable domain, completed using reference TRBV9 and TRBJ2-3, is DSGVTQTPKHLITATGQRVTLRCSPRSGDLSVYWYQQSLDQGLQFLIQYYNGEERAKGNILERFSAQQFPDLHSELNLSSLELGDSALYFCASSVAPAAGTSTDTQYFGPGTRLTVL.